The TCR beta chain described here comes from a study of STAT5B mutations in CD4+ large granular lymphocyte leukemia (dated by TCRdb to between 2021 and 2023). Some background on the complete study: Among healthy controls, the CDR3 'QG' motif was associated with a particular HLA allele. TCRbeta repertoires of CD4+ T-cell large granular lymphocyte leukemia patients were compared with those of healthy blood donors. The purity of purified fractions was confirmed by flow cytometry on FACSCanto II or FACSVerse to exceed 95% among lymphocytes. Study-wide findings and limitations: Enrichment of TRBV06-family usage was observed among the top patient clones (8/27) relative to healthy controls (2/35). The main leukemic clonotypes were found to be private to each patient, although around 24% of the main leukemic clonotypes were detected at low frequency in the non-leukemic repertoires of other patients. The data were not HLA-matched, and the relatively small sample size could explain the higher clonality seen in CD4+ compared with CD8+ T-LGLL. Compared with healthy CD4+ repertoires, CD4-sorted patient repertoires appeared more clonal, and this difference remained even after the putative leukemic clones were removed.

In this sample, this clone turned up once. This clone's antigen is unknown. The record has no base qualities; no much larger clone is one base away. The healthy control group was made up of 40 or so blood donors, and the Finnish Red Cross blood service supplied their buffy coats. All TCR-sequenced material derived from peripheral blood: patient blood samples and healthy donor buffy coats. Peripheral blood mononuclear cells were isolated by Ficoll-Hypaque gradient centrifugation. CD4+ cells were purified magnetically from the buffy coats of healthy controls. Genomic DNA was extracted using the Gentra Puregene Cell and Tissue kit, and a Qubit 2.0 fluorometer was used to quantify it. Per the germline V gene, MDHEN is the CDR1 and SYDVKM is the CDR2. V and J are truncated by 2 bases and 5 bases respectively, leaving an intervening sequence of 9 bases. The CDR3 numbers 13 residues from cysteine through phenylalanine. Left in the record is the CDR3 DNA by itself, 39 bases read in frame from the first base.

The immunoSEQ assay at survey resolution was used to sequence TCRbeta rearrangements from genomic DNA. In the authors' own workflow: A lowest detectable productive clonotype frequency of 2.59 x 10-5 was observed in the TCR sequencing data. Only productive TCRbeta rearrangements, defined as complete and in-frame sequences, were included in the analyses. The clonality of each sample was calculated as Simpson clonality in the immunoSEQ Analyzer version 3.0. Clones were binned by frequency as very rare, small, medium, large (1-20%) or hyperexpanded (>20%). Generation probabilities were estimated with OLGA 1.2.3, V-gene circos plots were generated with VDJtools, specificities were searched for in VDJdb, and CDR3 motifs were identified with GLIPH. TCRdb carries this immuneACCESS record with in-frame sequences only. Its versions omit some clonotypes, under half of them owing to an unresolved V gene in the studies checked, with the rest unexplained. V, J and clone size are those of that table, while D and trimming were read from the DNA. A total of roughly 32,000 clones appear in this sample, more than 75% of them only once. 2% to 2.5% of the sample belongs to the ten largest clones.

Sequences were obtained from CD4+ T cells from blood buffy coats. The receptor chain draws on TRBV28 and TRBJ2-5; the D gene identity is not certain. This clonotype originated in a human donor in good health. For the CDR3, the sequence is CASSLGVLETQYF. The DNA reads as follows: TGTGCCAGCAGTTTAGGGGTGCTGGAGACCCAGTACTTC.